The 20 T cell receptor beta chains in this list originate from one sample, sequenced in a study of blood T cell repertoires in COVID-19. The method was immunoSEQ multiplex PCR; TCRdb's version includes in-frame clones alone and lacks a portion of them. The table shows over 400,000 clones, with about nine tenths occurring only once. Sequenced input: peripheral blood. These receptors were obtained from a woman in her 30s with active or convalescent COVID-19.

The rearrangement uses TRBV7-2 and TRBJ2-7; D gene ambiguous. Germline V gives CDR1 SGHTA, CDR2 FQGNSA. V gave up 2 bases and J gave up 4 bases, with 6 bases separating them. There are 12 residues in the CDR3. Written as DNA, the CDR3 is TGTGCCAGCAGCTTAAATGAGTACGAGCAGTACTTC. This sequence encodes CASSLNEYEQYF.

The J gene is TRBJ1-1, the V gene TRBV5-1, with a tentative D call TRBD1 (6 bases). Trimming cost V 5 bases and J 0 bases, with 14 bases left between them. Germline loops: CDR1 SGHRS, CDR2 YFSETQ. The CDR3 loop spans 15 amino acids. The CDR3 reads CASRPPGTLNTEAFF. The CDR3 nucleotides are TGCGCCAGCAGACCCCCTGGGACATTGAACACTGAAGCTTTCTTT.

The chain recombines TRBV15 with TRBJ1-3; TRBD1 might be the D (5 bases). The germline V gene has CDR1 LNHNV and CDR2 YYDKDF (reference sequence). The CDR3 is 14 amino acids. Trimming stripped 4 bases from V and 0 bases from J, with 7 bases between. The CDR3 region has the DNA TGTGCCACCAGCACGACAGTCTCTGGAAACACCATATATTTT. The encoded protein is CATSTTVSGNTIYF.

The J gene is TRBJ2-1, the V gene TRBV5-8; 10 bases fit TRBD2. The germline gives CDR1 SGHTS, CDR2 YDEGEE. This CDR3 has 15 amino acids. V lost 4 bases and J lost 3; bases outside the gene matches: 4. This CDR3 reads CASSPGTSVYNEQFF. CDR3 nucleotide sequence: TGTGCCAGCAGCCCAGGGACTAGCGTCTACAATGAGCAGTTCTTC.

The chain uses TRBV27 and TRBJ1-5, with D maybe TRBD1 (6 bases). Looked up from germline, CDR1 is MNHEY and CDR2 is SMNVEV (reference sequence). Trimming shortened V by 6 bases and J by 7 bases, and 13 bases separated the two germline ends. The CDR3 runs to 13 residues. As DNA, the CDR3 is TGTGCCAGCAGCTACAGGGTGCGCCAGCCCCAGCATTTT. This encodes CASSYRVRQPQHF.

V usage is TRBV6-5 and J usage is TRBJ1-2; 9 bases line up with TRBD1. Trimming cost V 5 bases and J 1 base; bases outside gene matches: 2. Germline V gives CDR1 MNHEY, CDR2 SVGAGI. This CDR3 has 14 residues. The DNA for the CDR3 is TGTGCCAGCAGTCCGGGACAGGGTAACTATGGCTACACCTTC. Its translation is CASSPGQGNYGYTF.

The chain combines TRBV6-5 with TRBJ2-7, with 7 bases identical to TRBD2. This CDR3 has 14 amino acids. Germline CDR1 is MNHEY and CDR2 is SVGAGI. Trimming took 6 bases from V and 4 from J; bases not matched to a gene: 9. CDR3 DNA: TGTGCCAGCAGCCTCACGGCGGGGGTTTACGAGCAGTACTTC. Its translation: CASSLTAGVYEQYF.

This clone was seen only once. The gene calls are TRBV5-4 and TRBJ1-2; no clear D gene. Between the trimmed V and J ends, which lost 0 bases and 8 bases, there was a span of 11 bases. CDR1 and CDR2 from the germline V gene are SGHNT and YYREEE (reference sequence). The CDR3 covers 13 residues. CDR3 loop: CASSLGLNGGYTF. CDR3 in DNA: TGTGCCAGCAGCTTGGGACTCAACGGAGGCTACACCTTC. Full variable domain (remainder filled in from reference TRBV5-4 and TRBJ1-2): ETGVTQSPTHLIKTRGQQVTLRCSSQSGHNTVSWYQQALGQGPQFIFQYYREEENGRGNFPPRFSGLQFPNYSSELNVNALELDDSALYLCASSLGLNGGYTFGSGTRLTVV.

This clone was counted many times. This same CDR3 is encoded by further DNA sequences in the sample. DNA for the CDR3: TGTGCCAGCAGTGAAGCACAGGGGCGATCCTACAATGAGCAGTTCTTC. The encoded protein is CASSEAQGRSYNEQFF. The chain has TRBV2 and TRBJ2-1, with 7 nucleotides matching TRBD1. The ends lost 0 bases at V and 1 base at J; junction bases unmatched: 3. The CDR3 runs to 16 residues. Germline V lookup: CDR1 SNHLY, CDR2 FYNNEI.

The genes are TRBV7-2 and TRBJ1-1; 9 bases agree with TRBD1. V shed 5 bases, J shed 4 bases, and the junction held 8 bases outside the gene matches. The CDR3 is 15 residues long. Germline-derived CDR1 and CDR2 are SGHTA and FQGNSA. This CDR3 is CASSLKSTGGTEAFF. CDR3 nucleotide sequence: TGTGCCAGCAGCCTCAAATCGACAGGGGGCACTGAAGCTTTCTTT.

This clone was counted between two and nine times. The chain uses TRBV5-1 and TRBJ1-2; a possible D gene is TRBD1 (5 bases). Germline CDR1 reads SGHRS; CDR2 reads YFSETQ. The CDR3 consists of 15 residues. The V end was cut by 0 bases, the J end by 0 bases, with 9 bases between. The CDR3 spells CASSLDTGSNYGYTF. CDR3 nucleotides: TGCGCCAGCAGCTTGGACACAGGATCTAACTATGGCTACACCTTC.

The chain links TRBV5-4 to TRBJ1-2; TRBD1 aligns across 9 bases. V lost 1 base, J lost 5 bases, and 3 bases stayed unmatched. Germline V lookup: CDR1 SGHNT, CDR2 YYREEE (reference sequence). The CDR3 loop spans 14 amino acids. The CDR3 reads CASSLPGTGYGYTF. The CDR3 DNA reads as TGTGCCAGCAGCTTGCCCGGGACAGGGTATGGCTACACCTTC. Filled out from reference TRBV5-4 and TRBJ1-2, the complete variable domain reads ETGVTQSPTHLIKTRGQQVTLRCSSQSGHNTVSWYQQALGQGPQFIFQYYREEENGRGNFPPRFSGLQFPNYSSELNVNALELDDSALYLCASSLPGTGYGYTFGSGTRLTVV.

The rearrangement links TRBV14 to TRBJ2-5; 8 nucleotides align to TRBD2. Germline CDR1 reads SGHDN; CDR2 reads FVKESK. The ends lost 2 bases at V and 4 bases at J; junction bases unmatched: 12. This CDR3 has 17 amino acids. This CDR3 reads CASSQQPQSGSRETQYF. The CDR3 bases are TGTGCCAGCAGCCAACAACCCCAGAGCGGGAGTCGAGAGACCCAGTACTTC.

J is TRBJ1-2 and V is TRBV6-1; D is unclear. The V end lost 2 bases, the J end lost 4 bases, and 8 bases lay between the germline ends. There are 13 residues in the CDR3. Germline CDR1 reads MNHNS; CDR2 reads SASEGT. CDR3: CASSEISFYGYTF. CDR3 DNA sequence: TGTGCCAGCAGTGAAATCTCCTTCTATGGCTACACCTTC.

Only one count was recorded for this clone. The chain recombines TRBV6-2 or TRBV6-3 with TRBJ1-3, with D maybe TRBD1 (5 bases). This CDR3 region has 15 residues. Germline lookup yields CDR1 MNHEY and CDR2 SVGEGT. V shed 2 bases and J shed 1 base, with 9 bases lying between them. CDR3 sequence reads: CASSYRGGSGNTIYF. The CDR3 DNA is TGTGCCAGCAGTTACCGGGGGGGATCTGGAAACACCATATATTTT.

The chain links TRBV9 to TRBJ1-3; D unclear. V gave up 3 bases and J gave up 0 bases, with 10 bases separating them. CDR3 length: 15 residues. Germline V CDR1 and CDR2: SGDLS, YYNGEE. The DNA for the CDR3 is TGTGCCAGCAGCGCCACGAGCCTCTCTGGAAACACCATATATTTT. Its protein product is CASSATSLSGNTIYF.

The chain employs TRBV18 and TRBJ2-7, with D perhaps matching TRBD2 (6 bases). Germline CDR1 and CDR2: KGHSH and LQKENI. This CDR3 has 14 residues. The V end lost 1 base, the J end lost 2 bases, and 9 bases lay between the germline ends. For the CDR3, the DNA is TGTGCCAGCTCACCACAGCGGGCGACCTACGAGCAGTACTTC. This encodes CASSPQRATYEQYF.

This clone was observed once. V is TRBV11-2 and J is TRBJ2-1, with 8 bases lining up with TRBD2. This CDR3 is 12 amino acids long. Trimming at V came to 0 bases and at J to 16 bases, leaving 5 bases not matched to a gene. The germline V gene encodes CDR1 SGHAT and CDR2 FQNNGV. The CDR3 reads CASSLDGTRVFF. The CDR3 nucleotides are TGTGCCAGCAGCTTAGACGGGACTAGGGTATTCTTC. The entire variable domain, with the rest obtained from reference TRBV11-2 and TRBJ2-1, is as follows: EAGVAQSPRYKIIEKRQSVAFWCNPISGHATLYWYQQILGQGPKLLIQFQNNGVVDDSQLPKDRFSAERLKGVDSTLKIQPAKLEDSAVYLCASSLDGTRVFFGPGTRLTVL.

The gene calls are TRBV5-4 and TRBJ1-6, with 7 bases matching TRBD1. CDR1 is SGHNT, CDR2 YYREEE, per germline (reference sequence). CDR3 length: 16 amino acids. The junction had 9 bases not matched to a gene; V was cut back by 4 bases and J by 5 bases. This chain's CDR3 is CASSPMADRHNSPLHF. The CDR3, as DNA: TGTGCCAGCAGCCCGATGGCGGACAGGCATAATTCACCCCTCCACTTT. Full variable domain (remainder filled in from reference TRBV5-4 and TRBJ1-6): ETGVTQSPTHLIKTRGQQVTLRCSSQSGHNTVSWYQQALGQGPQFIFQYYREEENGRGNFPPRFSGLQFPNYSSELNVNALELDDSALYLCASSPMADRHNSPLHFGNGTRLTVT.

CDR3 loop: CAWSGGVPGYTF. The CDR3, as DNA: TGTGCCTGGAGTGGGGGGGTCCCTGGCTACACCTTC. The genes are TRBV30 and TRBJ1-2; weak D call: TRBD1 (5 bases). V gave up 1 base and J gave up 7 bases, with 10 bases separating them. Germline V CDR1 and CDR2: GTSNPN, SVGIG (reference sequence). The CDR3 length is 12 residues.